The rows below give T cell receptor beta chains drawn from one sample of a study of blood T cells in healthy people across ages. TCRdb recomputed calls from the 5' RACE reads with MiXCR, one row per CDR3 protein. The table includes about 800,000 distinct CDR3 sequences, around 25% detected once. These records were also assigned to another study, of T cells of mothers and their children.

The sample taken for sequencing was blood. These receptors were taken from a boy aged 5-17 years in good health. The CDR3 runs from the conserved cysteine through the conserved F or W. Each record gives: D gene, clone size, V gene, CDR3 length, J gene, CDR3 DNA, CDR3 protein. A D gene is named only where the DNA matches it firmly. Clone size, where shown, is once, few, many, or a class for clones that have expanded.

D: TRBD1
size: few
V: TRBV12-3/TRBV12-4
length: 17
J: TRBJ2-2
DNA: TGTGCCAGCAGTTTAACCCCTGGGACAGGGTACACCGGGGAGCTGTTTTTT
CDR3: CASSLTPGTGYTGELFF

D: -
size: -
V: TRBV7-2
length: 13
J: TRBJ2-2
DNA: TGTGCCAGCAGCTTAGTGGTTGAGGGGGAGCTGTTTTTT
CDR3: CASSLVVEGELFF

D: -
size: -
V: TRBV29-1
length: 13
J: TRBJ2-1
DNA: TGCAGCGTTGGACATGACGCCTTCAATGAGCAGTTCTTC
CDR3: CSVGHDAFNEQFF

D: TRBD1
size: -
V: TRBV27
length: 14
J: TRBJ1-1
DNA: TGTGCCAGCACTGGGACAGGGGGAAACACTGAAGCTTTCTTT
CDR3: CASTGTGGNTEAFF

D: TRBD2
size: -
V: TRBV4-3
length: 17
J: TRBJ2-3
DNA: TGCGCCAGCAGCCAAGAGGGACTAGTAGGCCCCACAGATACGCAGTATTTT
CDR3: CASSQEGLVGPTDTQYF

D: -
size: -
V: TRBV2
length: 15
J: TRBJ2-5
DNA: TGTGCCAGCAGTGTACAACTCATACGGCAAGAGACCCAGTACTTC
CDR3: CASSVQLIRQETQYF

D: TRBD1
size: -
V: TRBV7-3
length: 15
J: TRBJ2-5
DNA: TGTGCCAGCAGCCTCGGGACAGCTAGGACGGAGACCCAGTACTTC
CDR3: CASSLGTARTETQYF

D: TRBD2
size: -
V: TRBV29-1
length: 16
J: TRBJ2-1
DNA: TGCAGCGTTGAGGAATCCACTAGCGGGAGCTTGAATGAGCAGTTCTTC
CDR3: CSVEESTSGSLNEQFF

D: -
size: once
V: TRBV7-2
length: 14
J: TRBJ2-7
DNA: TGTGCCAGCAGCCCCATCGGGGTGTCCTACGAGCAGTACTTC
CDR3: CASSPIGVSYEQYF

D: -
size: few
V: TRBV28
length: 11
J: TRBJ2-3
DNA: TGTGCCACTTACTCCAACAGGGTCAGGTATTTT
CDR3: CATYSNRVRYF

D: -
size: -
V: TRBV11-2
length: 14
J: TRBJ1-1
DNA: TGTGCCAGCAGCACCCGAGGAGGTCACACTGAAGCTTTCTTT
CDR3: CASSTRGGHTEAFF